This TCR beta chain was retrieved from a study of T cell changes during pregnancy in multiple sclerosis. Sequencing was performed with immunoSEQ multiplex PCR; in TCRdb, only in-frame clones are kept and a portion is missing. The sample contains under 55,000 clones, roughly 93% of which appear only once. The germline gives CDR1 SEHNR, CDR2 FQNEAQ (reference sequence). CDR3 length equals 16 residues. V was clipped by 1 base and J by 4 bases; unmatched bases: 6. The chain links TRBV7-9 to TRBJ1-2; 10 positions match TRBD1. The material was peripheral blood, obtained in the second trimester of pregnancy. The clonotype was recovered from a female donor with multiple sclerosis, enrolled in a pregnancy study. The CDR3 DNA follows: TGTGCCAGCAGCTTAGGGACAGGGGGTTTTTTCTATGGCTACACCTTC. It codes for CASSLGTGGFFYGYTF.